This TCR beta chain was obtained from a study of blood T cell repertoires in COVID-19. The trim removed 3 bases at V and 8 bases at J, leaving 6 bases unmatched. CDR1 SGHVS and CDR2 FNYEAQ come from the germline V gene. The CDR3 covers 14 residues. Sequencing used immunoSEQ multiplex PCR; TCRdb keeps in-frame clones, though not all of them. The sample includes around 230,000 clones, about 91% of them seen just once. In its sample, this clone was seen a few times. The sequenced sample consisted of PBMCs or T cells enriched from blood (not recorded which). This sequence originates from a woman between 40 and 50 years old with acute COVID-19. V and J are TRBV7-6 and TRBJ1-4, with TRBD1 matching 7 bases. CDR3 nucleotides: TGTGCCAGCAGCTTGCGACAGGGAAGAGAAAAACTGTTTTTT. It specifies CASSLRQGREKLFF.